Described below is a single TCR beta chain sequence and its context. This clone's antigen is unknown. It has no much larger one-base neighbor in the sample; base qualities were not kept. The donors were healthy, HIV-negative adults who had no recently reported acute infections or vaccinations. Every donor was a Caucasian adult residing in Nashville, Tennessee, USA. CD4+ T cells were enriched through magnetic negative selection, after which naive cells were positively selected on CD45RA and the remaining negative fraction served as the memory subset. After blood collection by leukapheresis, PBMCs were isolated using Ficoll-Histopaque density gradient centrifugation and then cryopreserved in the vapor phase of liquid nitrogen. Analytical flow cytometry was used to check the purity and quantity of each magnetically sorted T cell population. Genomic DNA was isolated from every sorted fraction and measured by UV absorbance on a Nanodrop 2000c.

Using the deep immunoSEQ assay, TCR CDR3 regions were amplified from genomic DNA by multiplex PCR. For each cell subset, the extracted genomic DNA was distributed evenly across all wells of several immunoSEQ 96-well plates, and each plate served as one replicate. For sorted subsets, each replicate PCR was loaded with 200 ng genomic DNA, equivalent to about 30,000 T cell genomes. Purified libraries were measured with a Qubit 3.0 fluorometer, size-checked on a Bioanalyzer 2100, and measured again with the KAPA Library Quantification kit. Every immunoSEQ 96-well plate was sequenced on a separate single-read 150-cycle Illumina NextSeq 550 flow cell. On the study's bioinformatics: Because only junctional sequences without quality scores were contained in the immunoSEQ output, filtering matching that applied to full-length reads could not be performed. Sequences were annotated with PyIR, a Python wrapper for IgBLAST v1.9, using IMGT germline references to assign V/J genes and CDR3. Any read was removed if the V/J assignment was weak (E-value above 1e-6), the CDR3 was missing, or the read contained stop codons, out-of-frame junctions, or ambiguous translated residues. V3J clonotypes were defined as sequences sharing the same inferred V gene, J gene, and CDR3 amino acid sequence. To compute the percentage overlap between repertoires, the number of shared unique clonotypes was divided by the size of the smaller repertoire. Richness of each repertoire was evaluated using RTK rarefaction, the Chao1 estimator, and Recon v2.1 estimates of unobserved clonotypes. Generation probabilities were computed with OLGA for all TCRbeta clonotypes obtained by the gDNA method from several donors. Here the immuneACCESS table is served through TCRdb, limited to in-frame sequences with V and J called. Missing clones are a known gap in these copies; in checked studies unresolved V genes cover under half, and the rest lacks a known reason. V, J and clone size are those of that table, while D and trimming were read from the DNA. Counted in this sample were 1.6 million or so clones; approximately 97% of them appeared once. 1.2% of the sample is held by the ten biggest clonotypes.

The record originates from a study of shared clonotypes between healthy human individuals (dated by TCRdb to the early 2020s). Some background on the complete study: The cohort comprised a couple of women and a few men aged 18 to 49 years. Per donor, three plates each were used for CD4 naive and CD4 memory, two for CD8 naive, and one for CD8 memory. To increase sequencing depth and limit assay-specific biases, TCR repertoire library preparation and sequencing were carried out by different laboratories using diverse techniques. To estimate repertoire size and how much clonotype sharing occurs between individuals, the study deeply sequenced the blood TCR repertoires of about five healthy adults. Each donor's leukapheresis produced roughly between about 0.85 and 10 billion PBMCs.

General conclusions and limits of the study: The small number of donors limited the genetic and exposure-history diversity represented. Naive subsets generally had larger estimated clonotype richness than memory subsets did. Only blood was sampled, and tissue TCR repertoires likely differ from those in blood. Incomplete sequencing was indicated by rarefaction of sorted-subset datasets, despite the large sequencing depth. Compared with non-shared clonotypes, clonotypes shared by all four sorted-subset donors had higher generation probabilities. Pairwise subsampling led to the expectation that sequencing depth would affect the degree of clonotype sharing among donors. Sharing across a handful of donors was observed for approximately 5% of naive CD4, less than 4% of naive CD8, over 2% of memory CD4, and around 0.42% of memory CD8 clonotypes.

CDR1 and CDR2 were assigned from the germline V gene as SQVTM and ANQGSEA. After removal of 7 bases from V and 6 bases from J, the junction retains 9 bases not matched to a gene. CDR3 length: 12 amino acids, cysteine to phenylalanine. Left in the record is the CDR3 DNA by itself, 36 bases read in frame from the first base. The rearranged chain carries TRBV29-1 and TRBJ2-7, with 7 junctional bases fitting TRBD2. The clonotype comes from a man aged 30-40 years in good health. The sequencing sample was made of naive CD4+ T cells sorted from blood. In light of the paper, this sample's cell subset or site label describes: CD45RA+ positively selected. The CDR3 corresponds to CSAARTSGEQYF. The DNA is TGCAGCGCCGCTCGGACTAGTGGCGAGCAGTACTTC.